This T cell receptor (beta chain) stems from a study of identical twins listed by TCRdb under 2016. The study in broad terms: The study deep-sequenced TCR alpha and beta repertoires from monozygotic twins, unrelated adults of various ages and cord blood to test whether fetal clonotypes persist. Replicate twin experiments were performed at different times using different library preparation protocols to rule out contamination. Overall results and qualifications from the work: In monozygotic twins, out-of-frame TCR alpha sharing was systematically underestimated by recombination models, although the models agreed with sharing between unrelated individuals. Compared with coincidental sharing between unrelated individuals, an excess of low generation-probability sequences was observed among out-of-frame TCR alpha sequences shared between twins. Abundant cord blood beta clonotypes had fewer insertions, young adult naive repertoires showed a similar but weaker trend, and memory repertoires showed no such trend. Because the same donors could not be followed over many years, the conclusions relied on cross-sectional statistical analysis. A weaker excess of twin sharing was found in beta out-of-frame sequences because the signal-to-noise ratio was lowered by fewer shared sequences. Invariant T cells such as MAIT and iNKT could partly confound zero-insertion analyses, though diverse VJ usage argued against this for most clonotypes.

Every donor in the study was a healthy Caucasian. The receptor library was made with 5' RACE. TCRdb names Illumina HiSeq 2000 as the instrument used. A universal primer binding site was introduced by template switching, and a unique molecular identifier was present in the final cDNA, enabling accurate counting of TCR cDNA molecules. Specific primers in the conserved constant-segment region were used to synthesize first-strand cDNA for the TCR alpha and beta chains. To control for contamination, every cDNA library was double barcoded, receiving both a SMART-Mk sample barcode and Illumina barcodes. TruSeq adapter sequences, together with Illumina sample barcodes, were added in two successive PCR steps. TCR alpha and beta cDNA libraries were sequenced on the Illumina HiSeq platform with custom primers. The original methods were these. Unique molecular identifiers were extracted from raw reads with MiGEC, and CDR3 positions were determined with MiXCR. For each individual, recombination models were inferred using an EM algorithm with the repgenHMM and IGoR tools. The analysis of shared clonotypes was done with the tcR package in R, with sharing normalized by the product of cloneset sizes. Out-of-frame nonproductive sequences were analyzed to study raw recombination free of thymic and clonal selection effects. Starting from the raw public reads, TCRdb applied fastp trimming at Q25, assembled clones with MiXCR and retained in-frame beta chains. One record per CDR3 amino acid sequence lists the most common genes and DNA. None of the V and J calls come from the authors' own analysis; TCRdb made them. The sample table contains some 1,600,000 distinct CDR3 sequences; only one count was recorded for under 35% of them. The top ten clones comprise approximately 0.25% of the sample.

This clonotype was picked up a small number of times. What antigen it recognizes has not been identified. Per-nucleotide qualities are absent, and no much larger clonotype sits a single base away. The source material was cord blood. This receptor was obtained from a newborn girl in good health.

The CDR3 in this case is CASSPQPGPPSNQPQHF. The DNA sequence is TGTGCCAGCAGCCCCCAACCGGGACCTCCTAGCAATCAGCCCCAGCATTTT. The chain was built from TRBV4-2 and TRBJ1-5, and possibly TRBD1, on 5 matching bases. Trimming at the junction amounts to 4 bases on V and 0 bases on J, and the germline ends lie 16 bases apart. The CDR3 holds 17 amino acids from the cysteine to the phenylalanine. The DNA shown is the 51-base CDR3, in frame from base 1. The germline V gene yields LGHNA for CDR1 and YNFKEQ for CDR2.